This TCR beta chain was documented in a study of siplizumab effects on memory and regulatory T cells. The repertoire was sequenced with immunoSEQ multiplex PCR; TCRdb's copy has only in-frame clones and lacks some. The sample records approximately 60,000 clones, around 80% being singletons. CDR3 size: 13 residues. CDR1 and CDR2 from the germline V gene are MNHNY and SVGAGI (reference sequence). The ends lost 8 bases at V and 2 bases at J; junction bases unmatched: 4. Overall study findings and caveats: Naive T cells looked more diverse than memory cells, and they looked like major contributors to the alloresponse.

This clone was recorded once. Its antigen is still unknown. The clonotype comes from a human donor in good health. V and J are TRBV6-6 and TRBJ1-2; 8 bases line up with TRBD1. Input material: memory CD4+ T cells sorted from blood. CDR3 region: CASGRGPNYGYTF. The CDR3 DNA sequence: TGTGCCAGCGGCAGGGGGCCGAACTATGGCTACACCTTC.